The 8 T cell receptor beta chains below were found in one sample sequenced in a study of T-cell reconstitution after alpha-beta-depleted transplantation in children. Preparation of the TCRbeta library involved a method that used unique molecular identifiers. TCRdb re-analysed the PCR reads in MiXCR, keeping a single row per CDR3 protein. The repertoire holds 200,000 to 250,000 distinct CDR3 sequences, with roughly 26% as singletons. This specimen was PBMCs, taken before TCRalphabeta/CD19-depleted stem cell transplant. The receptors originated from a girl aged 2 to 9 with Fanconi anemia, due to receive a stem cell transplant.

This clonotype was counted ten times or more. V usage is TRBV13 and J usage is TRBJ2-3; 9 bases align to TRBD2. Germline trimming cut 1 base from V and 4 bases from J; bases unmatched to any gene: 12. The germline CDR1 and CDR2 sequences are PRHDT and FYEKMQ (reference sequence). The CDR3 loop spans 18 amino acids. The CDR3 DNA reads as TGTGCCAGCAGCTTAGTAGCGGGGGTCGGTTTGGAGGCAGATACGCAGTATTTT. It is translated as CASSLVAGVGLEADTQYF.

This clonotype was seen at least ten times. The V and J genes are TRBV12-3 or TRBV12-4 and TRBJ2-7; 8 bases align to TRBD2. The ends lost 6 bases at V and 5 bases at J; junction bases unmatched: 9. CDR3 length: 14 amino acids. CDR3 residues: CASSPPGAGDEQYF. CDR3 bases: TGTGCCAGCAGCCCCCCTGGAGCGGGGGACGAGCAGTACTTC.

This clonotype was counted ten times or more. DNA of the CDR3: TGTGCCAGCAGCTTAGGTCGGCTAGGGGTGGATTATAATTCACCCCTCCACTTT. Translation gives CASSLGRLGVDYNSPLHF. The chain links TRBV11-2 to TRBJ1-6, with TRBD1 as a possible D gene (5 bases). The CDR3 is made up of 18 amino acids. V lost 1 base to trimming and J lost 4 bases, with 17 bases between them. Germline V lookup: CDR1 SGHAT, CDR2 FQNNGV.

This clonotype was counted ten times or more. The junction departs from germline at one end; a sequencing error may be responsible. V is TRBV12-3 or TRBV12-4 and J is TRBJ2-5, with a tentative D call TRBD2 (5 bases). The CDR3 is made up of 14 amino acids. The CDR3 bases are TGTGCCAGCAGTAGCGGACTTCACCAGGAGACCCAGTACTTC. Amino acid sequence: CASSSGLHQETQYF.

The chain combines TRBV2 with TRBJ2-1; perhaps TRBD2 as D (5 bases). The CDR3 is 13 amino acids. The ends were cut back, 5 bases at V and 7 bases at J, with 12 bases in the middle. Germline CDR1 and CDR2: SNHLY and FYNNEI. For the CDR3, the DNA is TGTGCCAGCAGTAAGTTACTAGTAAATGAGCAGTTCTTC. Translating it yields CASSKLLVNEQFF.

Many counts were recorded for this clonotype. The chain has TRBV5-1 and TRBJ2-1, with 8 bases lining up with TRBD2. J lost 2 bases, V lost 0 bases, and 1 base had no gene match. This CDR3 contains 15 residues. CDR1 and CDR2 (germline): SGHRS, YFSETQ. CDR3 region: CASSLELAAYNEQFF. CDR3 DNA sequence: TGCGCCAGCAGCTTGGAACTAGCGGCCTACAATGAGCAGTTCTTC. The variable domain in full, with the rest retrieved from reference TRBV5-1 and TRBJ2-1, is KAGVTQTPRYLIKTRGQQVTLSCSPISGHRSVSWYQQTPGQGLQFLFEYFSETQRNKGNFPGRFSGRQFSNSRSEMNVSTLELGDSALYLCASSLELAAYNEQFFGPGTRLTVL.

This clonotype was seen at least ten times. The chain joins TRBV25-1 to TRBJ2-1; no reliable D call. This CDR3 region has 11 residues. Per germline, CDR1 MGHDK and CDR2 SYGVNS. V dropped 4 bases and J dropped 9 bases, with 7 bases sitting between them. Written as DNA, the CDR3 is TGTGCCAGCAGTGGTTTTGCTGAGCAGTTCTTC. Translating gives CASSGFAEQFF.

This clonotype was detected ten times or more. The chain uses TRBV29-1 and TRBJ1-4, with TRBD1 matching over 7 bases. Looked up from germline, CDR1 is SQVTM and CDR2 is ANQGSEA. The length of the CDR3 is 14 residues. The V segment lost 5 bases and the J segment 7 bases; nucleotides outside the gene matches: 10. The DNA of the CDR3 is TGCAGCGTTAGCCGGGACAGCTGGGGTGAAAAACTGTTTTTT. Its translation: CSVSRDSWGEKLFF.